This TCR beta chain is from a study of cytomegalovirus exposure and HLA in healthy donors. General observations from the study: Rarity held for most TCR sequences, but there were some public TCRs that occurred in many donors. In vitro, three CMV-associated chains proved specific for CMV antigens. Associated with cytomegalovirus, according to the listing, were fewer than 200 TCR beta chains.

TCRdb's copy holds only in-frame clones and misses some; the assay was immunoSEQ multiplex PCR. The sample lists fewer than 250,000 clones; approximately 85% were seen once. Note on this clone: Its antigen is unknown.

This clonotype was obtained from a woman under 30 in good health and CMV-seronegative. The sample comprised PBMCs.

The DNA of the CDR3 is TGTGCCAGCAGCTTAGCGGGACAGGGGGCGGAGTTCTTC. Amino acids: CASSLAGQGAEFF. The chain couples TRBV7-2 to TRBJ2-1; TRBD1 aligns across 12 bases. V gave up 0 bases and J gave up 14 bases; unmatched junction bases: 2. Germline V CDR1 and CDR2: SGHTA, FQGNSA. The CDR3 contains 13 residues.